These 23 T cell receptor beta chains originate from one sample sequenced in a study of molecular identifiers for immune sequencing clone quantification. A single record per CDR3 protein comes from TCRdb applying MiXCR to the PCR reads. The table shows some 70,000 distinct CDR3 sequences, with 15% to 20% occurring only once. The specimen was naive CD8+ T cells from blood, with Jurkat cell RNA spiked in. Subset here: FACS-sorted CD8+CD4-CCR7+CD45RA+ naive T cells. These receptors originate from a human donor in good health. Some libraries in this study had Jurkat cell RNA spiked in.

This clonotype occurred a few times. The V and J genes are TRBV27 and TRBJ2-2; the match to TRBD1 covers 7 bases. Germline lookup yields CDR1 MNHEY and CDR2 SMNVEV (reference sequence). V lost 4 bases, J lost 3 bases, and 8 bases stayed unmatched. The CDR3 totals 16 residues. CDR3 in DNA: TGTGCCAGCAGTTCCGGGACAGTCCTGTACACCGGGGAGCTGTTTTTT. The encoded protein is CASSSGTVLYTGELFF.

Turning to this clonotype: Being one base from a much bigger clone, this may be a read error. This sequence joins TRBV28 and TRBJ2-2; either TRBD1 or TRBD2 may fit D (5 bases each). The CDR3 runs 16 residues. Germline CDR1 and CDR2: MDHEN and SYDVKM. The DNA for the CDR3 is TGTGCCAGCGGTTTTGGGTTCAGGGACGACACCGGGGAGCTGTTTTTT. The encoded protein is CASGFGFRDDTGELFF.

Comments on this clonotype: A much larger clone differs from this one at a single base, so this may be a read error. The final CDR3 position lacks the conserved phenylalanine or tryptophan, pointing to a likely read error. V is TRBV20-1 and J is TRBJ2-2; 13 bases are shared with TRBD2. CDR3 length: 18 amino acids. V lost 4 bases and J lost 7; bases outside the gene matches: 15. Germline CDR1 is DFQATT and CDR2 is SNEGSKA (reference sequence). The CDR3 DNA sequence: TGCAGTGCTATCCCATGGGGACTAGCGGGATCCCAGAGCGGGGAGCTGTTTCTT. Protein: CSAIPWGLAGSQSGELFL.

The CDR3, as DNA: TGTGCCAGCAGTTTGCAGGGATTTGGAAACATTCAGTACTTC. Its protein product is CASSLQGFGNIQYF. The V gene is TRBV12-3 or TRBV12-4, the J gene TRBJ2-4; TRBD1 is a possible D gene (5 bases). This CDR3 has 14 residues. Trimming took 3 bases from V and 6 from J, leaving 12 bases between them.

Many counts were recorded for this clonotype. The rearrangement uses TRBV27 and TRBJ1-1; 7 bases fit TRBD1. V dropped 3 bases and J dropped 4; count of bases not matched to a gene: 5. The germline gives CDR1 MNHEY, CDR2 SMNVEV (reference sequence). The CDR3 length is 14 residues. The CDR3 region is CASSFFGTVTEAFF. The CDR3 region has the DNA TGTGCCAGCAGTTTTTTCGGGACAGTCACTGAAGCTTTCTTT.

This clonotype was observed at least ten times. V usage is TRBV29-1 and J usage is TRBJ2-5; a possible D gene is TRBD1 (6 bases). Trimming removed 6 bases from V and 0 bases from J, with 14 bases in between. Per germline, CDR1 SQVTM and CDR2 ANQGSEA. This CDR3 region has 14 residues. This chain's CDR3 is CSVPGVRDQETQYF. CDR3 nucleotide sequence: TGCAGCGTCCCAGGGGTACGGGACCAAGAGACCCAGTACTTC.

Ten or more counts support this clonotype. The chain combines TRBV20-1 with TRBJ1-1; possible D gene TRBD1, 5 bases. The CDR3 loop spans 14 amino acids. Trimming shortened V by 0 bases and J by 5 bases, and 13 bases separated the two germline ends. Looked up from germline, CDR1 is DFQATT and CDR2 is SNEGSKA (reference sequence). The CDR3 DNA sequence: TGCAGTGCTAGAGATTGGGACCAAGGAACTGAAGCTTTCTTT. Its translation: CSARDWDQGTEAFF.

Ten or more counts support this clonotype. The chain employs TRBV13 and TRBJ1-1, with unresolved D. This CDR3 is 11 amino acids long. Deletions cut 9 bases from V and 5 bases from J, with 10 bases between. CDR1 and CDR2 (germline): PRHDT, FYEKMQ (reference sequence). The CDR3 DNA sequence: TGTGCCAGTTCTATGGGAACTGAAGCTTTCTTT. Translation: CASSMGTEAFF. The full variable domain, rest sourced from reference TRBV13 and TRBJ1-1, is AAGVIQSPRHLIKEKRETATLKCYPIPRHDTVYWYQQGPGQDPQFLISFYEKMQSDKGSIPDRFSAQQFSDYHSELNMSSLELGDSALYFCASSMGTEAFFGQGTRLTVV.

The V call is TRBV7-9, the J call TRBJ2-7, with D possibly matching TRBD2 (6 bases). The V gene lost 4 bases and the J gene lost 2 bases, with 12 bases spanning the gap. Germline CDR1 and CDR2: SEHNR and FQNEAQ (reference sequence). The CDR3 loop spans 14 amino acids. The CDR3 is CASSSLGGTYEQYF. The CDR3 region has the DNA TGTGCCAGCAGCTCTCTCGGGGGAACCTACGAGCAGTACTTC.

This clonotype was seen many times. This chain joins TRBV24-1 and TRBJ2-1; D gene unclear. The germline gives CDR1 KGHDR, CDR2 SFDVKD. The V gene lost 3 bases and the J gene lost 6 bases, with 5 bases spanning the gap. The CDR3 spans 12 residues. This chain's CDR3 is CATSDRSNEQFF. The DNA for the CDR3 is TGTGCCACCAGTGATAGGAGCAATGAGCAGTTCTTC.

With regard to this clonotype: A much bigger clone sits one base away, suggesting this may be a read error. The chain links TRBV7-9 to TRBJ2-1; no clear D. This CDR3 has 16 residues. Germline CDR1 and CDR2: SEHNR and FQNEAQ (reference sequence). CDR3 in DNA: TGTGCCGGCAGCCCAAGGGTAACTGTCTCCTACAATGAGCAGTTCTTC. Its protein product is CAGSPRVTVSYNEQFF. The variable domain in full, with the rest retrieved from reference TRBV7-9 and TRBJ2-1, is DTGVSQNPRHKITKRGQNVTFRCDPISEHNRLYWYRQTLGQGPEFLTYFQNEAQLEKSRLLSDRFSAERPKGSFSTLEIQRTEQGDSAMYLCAGSPRVTVSYNEQFFGPGTRLTVL.

This clonotype has ten or more counts. The chain combines TRBV20-1 with TRBJ2-2, with 7 bases lining up with TRBD2. The CDR3 has 13 amino acids. Germline loops: CDR1 DFQATT, CDR2 SNEGSKA (reference sequence). V shed 5 bases and J 2 bases; nucleotides not matched to a gene: 2. The CDR3 sequence: CSAERGNTGELFF. The CDR3 coding sequence is TGCAGTGCTGAGCGGGGAAACACCGGGGAGCTGTTTTTT.

As concerns this clonotype: A single base separates this from a much larger clone, so it may be a read error. This is likely a read error, given that the CDR3 carries no conserved phenylalanine or tryptophan at its end. The chain recombines TRBV4-1 with TRBJ2-7; 8 positions match TRBD1. Trimming at V came to 1 base and at J to 1 base, leaving 3 bases not matched to a gene. Germline V gene lookup returns CDR1 MGHRA and CDR2 YSYEKL. The CDR3 covers 15 residues. The CDR3 here is CASSQAQGVSYEQYL. As DNA, the CDR3 is TGCGCCAGCAGCCAAGCACAGGGGGTATCCTACGAGCAGTACCTC.

Concerning this clonotype itself: A read error is possible here, since a much larger clone lies one base away. The chain combines TRBV7-9 with TRBJ2-6; D possibly uses TRBD1 or TRBD2 (5 bases each). The CDR3 is made up of 16 amino acids. Germline V gene sequence: CDR1 SEHNR, CDR2 FQNEAQ (reference sequence). Trimming removed 3 bases from V and 4 bases from J, with 13 bases in between. CDR3 sequence (DNA): TGTGCCAGCAGCTTTGAGGGGACCCTAGGGGCCAACGTCCTGACTTTC. This codes for CASSFEGTLGANVLTF.

This clonotype was seen many times. The genes are TRBV28 and TRBJ2-3; D is possibly TRBD1 (6 bases). The ends were cut back, 5 bases at V and 0 bases at J, with 12 bases in the middle. CDR1 and CDR2 from the germline V gene are MDHEN and SYDVKM. The CDR3 covers 15 residues. CDR3 region: CASSMDSLSTDTQYF. The DNA of the CDR3 is TGTGCCAGCAGTATGGACAGCTTAAGCACAGATACGCAGTATTTT. Combining the CDR3 with reference TRBV28 and TRBJ2-3 gives the whole variable domain DVKVTQSSRYLVKRTGEKVFLECVQDMDHENMFWYRQDPGLGLRLIYFSYDVKMKEKGDIPEGYSVSREKKERFSLILESASTNQTSMYLCASSMDSLSTDTQYFGPGTRLTVL.

The chain is built from TRBV5-5 and TRBJ1-1, with D uncertain. Germline V CDR1 and CDR2: SGHKS, YYEKEE (reference sequence). Deletions cut 4 bases from V and 1 base from J, with 11 bases between. The CDR3 has 14 amino acids. The CDR3 sequence: CASSTWGGNTEAFF. CDR3 coding DNA: TGTGCCAGCAGCACCTGGGGAGGGAACACTGAAGCTTTCTTT. The whole variable domain, filled in from reference TRBV5-5 and TRBJ1-1, reads DAGVTQSPTHLIKTRGQQVTLRCSPISGHKSVSWYQQVLGQGPQFIFQYYEKEERGRGNFPDRFSARQFPNYSSELNVNALLLGDSALYLCASSTWGGNTEAFFGQGTRLTVV.

This clonotype was seen ten or more times. The rearrangement links TRBV14 to TRBJ2-1; TRBD2 matches 11 bases. The CDR3 extends over 15 amino acids. CDR1 is SGHDN and CDR2 is FVKESK in the germline V gene. The trim removed 7 bases at V and 2 bases at J, leaving 4 bases unmatched. DNA of the CDR3: TGTGCCAGCAACGTACTAGCGGGGGCCTACAATGAGCAGTTCTTC. This sequence encodes CASNVLAGAYNEQFF. Supplemented by reference TRBV14 and TRBJ2-1, the full variable domain reads EAGVTQFPSHSVIEKGQTVTLRCDPISGHDNLYWYRRVMGKEIKFLLHFVKESKQDESGMPNNRFLAERTGGTYSTLKVQPAELEDSGVYFCASNVLAGAYNEQFFGPGTRLTVL.

Note on this clonotype: A junction boundary mismatches the germline segment, possibly from a read error. The rearrangement uses TRBV28 and TRBJ1-4; D is undetermined. CDR1 and CDR2 from the germline V gene are MDHEN and SYDVKM. The CDR3 runs 15 residues. CDR3 sequence: CASSPQPWAGENLFF. CDR3 bases: TGTGCCAGCAGTCCACAGCCTTGGGCAGGTGAAAACCTGTTTTTT.

Comment on this clonotype: This may arise from a read error, as a much more abundant clone is one base away. The J gene is TRBJ2-5, the V gene TRBV7-9, with D perhaps matching TRBD2 (5 bases). Germline-derived CDR1 and CDR2 are SEHNR and FQNEAQ (reference sequence). V lost 4 bases and J 5 bases, leaving 14 bases between the germline ends. CDR3 length: 14 amino acids. The chain's CDR3 is CASSSPADAETQYF. Here the CDR3 DNA reads TGTGCCAGCAGCTCCCCAGCGGACGCGGAGACCCAGTACTTC.

This clonotype has only a few counts. This sequence joins TRBV7-9 and TRBJ2-5; 7 nucleotides line up with TRBD2. Germline V gene sequence: CDR1 SEHNR, CDR2 FQNEAQ (reference sequence). This CDR3 spans 16 amino acids. After removal of 5 bases from V and 4 bases from J, the junction contained 13 bases not matched to a gene. CDR3 in amino acids: CASSTTQRGSAETQYF. The CDR3 DNA is TGTGCCAGCAGCACGACACAGCGGGGCTCCGCAGAGACCCAGTACTTC.

The rearrangement links TRBV20-1 to TRBJ2-7; 13 bases are a match to TRBD2. The CDR3 runs 15 residues. After removal of 0 bases from V and 4 bases from J, the junction contained 3 bases not matched to a gene. CDR1 and CDR2 (germline): DFQATT, SNEGSKA (reference sequence). For the CDR3, the DNA is TGCAGTGCTAGAGAGACTAGCGGGAGGTCTTACGAGCAGTACTTC. Its translation is CSARETSGRSYEQYF.

This clonotype was counted at least ten times. The chain employs TRBV29-1 and TRBJ2-1; 11 bases map to TRBD2. With V trimmed by 6 bases and J by 0 bases, 4 bases remained unmatched. The CDR3 covers 15 residues. Germline V gene sequence: CDR1 SQVTM, CDR2 ANQGSEA. The CDR3 DNA reads as TGCAGCGTGGAGGGACTAGCGGCCTCCTACAATGAGCAGTTCTTC. Its protein is CSVEGLAASYNEQFF.

This clonotype was counted ten times or more. The CDR3, as DNA: TGTGCCCCAAGACGCGGCACCGGGGAGCTGTTTTTT. Amino acid sequence: CAPRRGTGELFF. The V and J genes are TRBV6-4 and TRBJ2-2; D gene ambiguous. The V and J ends lost 11 bases and 4 bases respectively, with 11 bases between them. Germline loops: CDR1 MRHNA, CDR2 SNTAGT. CDR3 length: 12 residues.